A single T cell receptor (beta chain) is shown here with its context. Its matching antigen is unknown. Sequencing libraries for TCR beta were prepared with iRepertoire HTBI primers and Arm-PCR of CDR3 regions. In TCRdb, the multiplex PCR reads were re-called with MiXCR into one record per CDR3 protein. The sample has roughly 410,000 distinct CDR3 sequences, approximately 15% seen once. Regarding time point: newly diagnosed GD, antithyroid drugs for less than 3 months. From PBMCs, RNA was extracted and then used to make the TCR library. The authors drew patients from an endocrinology department in Xi'an, China. This entry comes from a study of regulatory T cells in long-lasting Graves disease. Overall study findings and caveats: The persistent group shared some 2,700 public clonotypes, more than the approximately 930 shared by new patients.

Germline values: CDR1 SGHAT, CDR2 FQNNGV. After removal of 2 bases from V and 7 bases from J, the junction contained 14 bases not matched to a gene. The CDR3 is 18 amino acids. These records were also assigned to another study, of T cells in Graves' hyperthyroidism and ophthalmopathy.

V is TRBV11-2 and J is TRBJ1-1, with TRBD1 matching 12 bases. Sequences were derived from peripheral blood mononuclear cells (PBMCs), sampled at new diagnosis, from a patient treated with antithyroid drugs. This receptor was taken from a woman between 40 and 55 years old with Graves disease. The CDR3 DNA is TGTGCCAGCAGCTTAATTTTCGGATCGGGACAGGGGGCTTATGAAGCTTTCTTT. It encodes CASSLIFGSGQGAYEAFF.